The subject of this entry is one T cell receptor beta chain. Its antigen is not yet known. There are no base qualities to consult, and no much larger clone falls within one base. The sample comes from a study of cytotoxic CD8 clonotypes in ibrutinib-treated CLL (dated by TCRdb to the early 2020s). As for the study more broadly: The cohort was composed of about 10 relapsed/refractory and about 15 treatment-naive patients; IGHV unmutated status was identified in around 17 patients. Responses were partial in roughly 24 patients and complete in 2; after median around 72 months follow-up, roughly 15 stayed in remission and roughly twelve progressed. Response samples were taken after a median of roughly eleven months on treatment, ranging from roughly 6 to 36 months. On average, each sample had 255,043 productive templates and 100,000 or so productive rearrangements. Longitudinal samples were obtainable from about 30% of the roughly 86 participants in the trial. Cryopreserved peripheral blood mononuclear cells were collected at three points: before therapy, at response, and at either sustained remission or disease progression. All remission and progressive disease samples were collected while patients were still receiving ibrutinib.

What the time point label conveys for this sample: approximately 2 years on ibrutinib. For TCR beta library preparation, roughly 1.8 micrograms of genomic DNA was extracted from cryopreserved PBMCs. Longitudinal blood samples from CLL patients receiving ibrutinib monotherapy were subjected to high-throughput TCR beta sequencing. The patients were enrolled in a single-center, open-label phase 2 trial of ibrutinib monotherapy. Each clonotype received, on average, about 10x coverage in deep resolution sequencing performed on a MiSeq, where the target depth lay between 1 in 1 million and 1 in 200,000 T cells. The immunoSEQ hsTCRB Kit was used to generate the TCR beta libraries. In the paper's pipeline: The data were analyzed with ImmunoSEQ Analyzer and ImmunoSEQ Data Assistant, and V, D and J gene assignments followed IMGT definitions. Clonality was computed as one minus normalized Shannon entropy of productive rearrangement frequencies, ranging from 0 to 1. Only overrepresented clonotypes making up at least 0.05% of the repertoire of each patient were included in the public clonotype analysis. Approximately 12 repertoires from age-matched healthy donors, obtained from immuneACCESS, served as clonality controls. The source is immuneACCESS, and TCRdb retained only in-frame sequences with V and J called. Part of the clones is not carried over; for the studies checked, unresolved V genes explain less than half of this, and the remainder is unexplained. V, J and clone size are taken as reported in that table, and D and trimming were inferred from the DNA itself. This sample lists around 140,000 clones; around 76% were detected once. The biggest ten clones account for around 4.9% of the sample.

Overall study outcomes, separate from this receptor: Clonality increased at ibrutinib response, stayed stable in sustained remission, and fell back toward baseline at progression. Lymph node repertoires were not examined, and the timing of sampling was not matched between patients in sustained remission and those whose disease progressed. At baseline, clonality was higher than in age-matched healthy donors and showed a strong correlation with circulating CD8+ T-cell counts. Public clonotypes were rare and either contracted or stayed stable during treatment, and the rise in clonality at ibrutinib response reflected the expansion of private clonotypes.

This clonotype was obtained from a human donor with chronic lymphocytic leukemia. The source material was PBMCs, sampled after 24 months of ibrutinib treatment.

CDR3 region: CASILSGANVLTF. The base sequence is TGTGCCAGCATTCTCTCTGGGGCCAACGTCCTGACTTTC. This chain joins TRBV6-6 to TRBJ2-6; the D gene lacks a confident call. There are 13 amino acids in the CDR3, from cysteine to phenylalanine inclusive. The kept DNA is CDR3 alone, 39 bases in frame from the first base. Reading the germline V gene (reference sequence) gives CDR1 MNHNY and CDR2 SVGAGI. V and J lose 7 bases and 0 bases, and a span of 4 bases separates them.